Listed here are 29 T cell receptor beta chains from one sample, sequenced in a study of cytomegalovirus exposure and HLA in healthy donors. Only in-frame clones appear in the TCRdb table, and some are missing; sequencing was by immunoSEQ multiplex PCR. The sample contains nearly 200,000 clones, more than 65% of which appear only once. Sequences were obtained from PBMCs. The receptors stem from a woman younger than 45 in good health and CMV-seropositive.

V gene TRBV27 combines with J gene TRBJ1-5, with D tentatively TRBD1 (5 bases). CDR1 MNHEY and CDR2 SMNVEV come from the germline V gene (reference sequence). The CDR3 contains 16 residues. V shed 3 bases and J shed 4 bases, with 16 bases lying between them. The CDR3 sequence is CASSLAGLIGNQPQHF. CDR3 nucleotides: TGTGCCAGCAGTTTGGCGGGACTTATCGGGAATCAGCCCCAGCATTTT.

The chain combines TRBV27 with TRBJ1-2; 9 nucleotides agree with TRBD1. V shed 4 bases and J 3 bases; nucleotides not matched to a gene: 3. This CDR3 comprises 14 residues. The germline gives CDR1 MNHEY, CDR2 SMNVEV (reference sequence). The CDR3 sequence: CASSSGTGYYGYTF. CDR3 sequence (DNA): TGTGCCAGCAGTTCGGGGACAGGGTACTATGGCTACACCTTC.

CDR3 amino acids: CASSPPSVLPGGELFF. CDR3 bases: TGTGCCAGCAGTCCCCCCTCGGTTCTCCCCGGCGGGGAGCTGTTTTTT. The chain joins TRBV27 to TRBJ2-2, with D unresolved. V lost 5 bases and J 7 bases, leaving 20 bases between the germline ends. Germline values: CDR1 MNHEY, CDR2 SMNVEV (reference sequence). This CDR3 region has 16 residues.

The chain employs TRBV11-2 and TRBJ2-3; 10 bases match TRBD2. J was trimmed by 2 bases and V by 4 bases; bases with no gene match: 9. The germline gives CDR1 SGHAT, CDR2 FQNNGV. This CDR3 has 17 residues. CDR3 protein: CASSSPGLASSTDTQYF. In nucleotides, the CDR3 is TGTGCCAGCAGCTCCCCGGGACTAGCGTCCTCCACAGATACGCAGTATTTT.

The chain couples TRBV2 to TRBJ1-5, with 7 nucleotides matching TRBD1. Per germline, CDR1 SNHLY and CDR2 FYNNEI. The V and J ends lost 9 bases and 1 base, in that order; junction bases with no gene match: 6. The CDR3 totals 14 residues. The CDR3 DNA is TGTGCCAGAACAGGGGACTTCAGCAATCAGCCCCAGCATTTT. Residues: CARTGDFSNQPQHF.

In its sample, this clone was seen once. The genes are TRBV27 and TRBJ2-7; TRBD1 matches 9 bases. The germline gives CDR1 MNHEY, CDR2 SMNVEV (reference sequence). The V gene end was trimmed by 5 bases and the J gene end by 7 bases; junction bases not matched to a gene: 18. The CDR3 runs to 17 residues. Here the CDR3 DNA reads TGTGCCAGCAGTCTACCCCCAGGACAGGGGCGTAGGGGGGAGCAGTACTTC. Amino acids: CASSLPPGQGRRGEQYF.

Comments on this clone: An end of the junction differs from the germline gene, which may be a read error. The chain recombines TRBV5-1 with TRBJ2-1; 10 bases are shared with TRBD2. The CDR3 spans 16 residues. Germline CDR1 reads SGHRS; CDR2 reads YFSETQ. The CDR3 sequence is CASGLAGATSHNEQFF. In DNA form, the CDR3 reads TGCGCCAGCGGTCTAGCGGGAGCTACCTCCCACAATGAGCAGTTCTTC.

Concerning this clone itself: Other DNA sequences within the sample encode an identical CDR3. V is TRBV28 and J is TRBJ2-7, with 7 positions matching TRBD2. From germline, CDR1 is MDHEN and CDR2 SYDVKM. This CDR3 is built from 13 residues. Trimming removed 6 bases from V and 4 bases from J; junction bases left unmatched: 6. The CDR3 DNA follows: TGTGCCAGCAGGGGCGGGGGTTTTTACGAGCAGTACTTC. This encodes CASRGGGFYEQYF.

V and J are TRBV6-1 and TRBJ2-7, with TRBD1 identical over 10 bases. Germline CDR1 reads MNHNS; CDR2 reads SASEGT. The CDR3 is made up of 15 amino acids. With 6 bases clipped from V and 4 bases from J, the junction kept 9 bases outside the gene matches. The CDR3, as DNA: TGTGCCAGCAGGGGTCCCGGGACAGGGGAGTACGAGCAGTACTTC. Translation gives CASRGPGTGEYEQYF.

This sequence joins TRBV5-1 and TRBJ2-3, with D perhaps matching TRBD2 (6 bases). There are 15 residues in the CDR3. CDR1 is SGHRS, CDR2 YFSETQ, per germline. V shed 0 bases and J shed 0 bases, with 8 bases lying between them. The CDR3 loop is CASSLDSGSTDTQYF. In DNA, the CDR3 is TGCGCCAGCAGCTTGGATAGCGGTAGCACAGATACGCAGTATTTT.

The CDR3 protein is CASSEAGGPGQGGYQPQHF. The CDR3 DNA follows: TGTGCCAGCAGTGAAGCGGGGGGCCCGGGACAGGGGGGCTATCAGCCCCAGCATTTT. The chain uses TRBV6-1 and TRBJ1-5; TRBD1 aligns across 11 bases. Germline lookup yields CDR1 MNHNS and CDR2 SASEGT. CDR3 length equals 19 residues. Unmatched junction bases numbered 12, after V lost 0 bases and J lost 5 bases.

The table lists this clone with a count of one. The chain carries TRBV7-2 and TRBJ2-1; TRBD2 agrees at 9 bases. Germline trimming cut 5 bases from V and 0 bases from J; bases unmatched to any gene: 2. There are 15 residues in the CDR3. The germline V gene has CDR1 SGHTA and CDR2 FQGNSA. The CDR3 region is CASSKTSGSYNEQFF. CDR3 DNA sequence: TGTGCCAGCAGCAAGACTAGCGGCTCCTACAATGAGCAGTTCTTC. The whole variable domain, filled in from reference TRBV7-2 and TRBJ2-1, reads GAGVSQSPSNKVTEKGKDVELRCDPISGHTALYWYRQSLGQGLEFLIYFQGNSAPDKSGLPSDRFSAERTGGSVSTLTIQRTQQEDSAVYLCASSKTSGSYNEQFFGPGTRLTVL.

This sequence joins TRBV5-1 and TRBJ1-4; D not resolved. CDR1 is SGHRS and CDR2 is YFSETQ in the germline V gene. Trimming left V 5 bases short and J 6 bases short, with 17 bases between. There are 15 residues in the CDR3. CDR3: CASRFSGSRDEKLFF. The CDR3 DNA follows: TGCGCCAGCAGATTCTCGGGGTCGAGGGATGAAAAACTGTTTTTT. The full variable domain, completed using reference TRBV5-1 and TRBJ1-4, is KAGVTQTPRYLIKTRGQQVTLSCSPISGHRSVSWYQQTPGQGLQFLFEYFSETQRNKGNFPGRFSGRQFSNSRSEMNVSTLELGDSALYLCASRFSGSRDEKLFFGSGTQLSVL.

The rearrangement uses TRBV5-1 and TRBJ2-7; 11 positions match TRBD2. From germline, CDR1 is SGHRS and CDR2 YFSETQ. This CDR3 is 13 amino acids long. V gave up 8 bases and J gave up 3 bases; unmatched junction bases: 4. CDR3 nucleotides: TGCGCCAGTAGTAGCGGGAGGGACTACGAGCAGTACTTC. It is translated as CASSSGRDYEQYF.

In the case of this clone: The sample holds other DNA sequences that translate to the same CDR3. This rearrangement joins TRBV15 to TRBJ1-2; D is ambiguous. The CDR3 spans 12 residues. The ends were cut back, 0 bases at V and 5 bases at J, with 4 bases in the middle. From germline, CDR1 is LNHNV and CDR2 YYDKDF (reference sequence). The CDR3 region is CATSRDSYGYTF. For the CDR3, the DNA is TGTGCCACCAGCAGAGATTCGTATGGCTACACCTTC.

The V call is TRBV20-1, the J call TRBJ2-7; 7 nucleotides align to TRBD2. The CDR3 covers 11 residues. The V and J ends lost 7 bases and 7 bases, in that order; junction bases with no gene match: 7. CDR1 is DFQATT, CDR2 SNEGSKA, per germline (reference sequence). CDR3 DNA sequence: TGCAGTGTCGGGCGGGAGTATGAGCAGTACTTC. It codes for CSVGREYEQYF.

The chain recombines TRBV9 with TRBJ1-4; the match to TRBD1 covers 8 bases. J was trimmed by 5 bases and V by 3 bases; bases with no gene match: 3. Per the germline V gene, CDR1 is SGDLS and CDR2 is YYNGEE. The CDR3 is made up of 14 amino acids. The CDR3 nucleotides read TGTGCCAGCAGCGCGGGACAGGTCAATGAAAAACTGTTTTTT. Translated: CASSAGQVNEKLFF.

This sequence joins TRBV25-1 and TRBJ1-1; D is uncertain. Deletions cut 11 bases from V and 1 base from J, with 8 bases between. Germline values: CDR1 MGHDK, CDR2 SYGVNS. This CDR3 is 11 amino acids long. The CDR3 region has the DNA TGTGCCCCGGTAGAGAACACTGAAGCTTTCTTT. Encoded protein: CAPVENTEAFF.

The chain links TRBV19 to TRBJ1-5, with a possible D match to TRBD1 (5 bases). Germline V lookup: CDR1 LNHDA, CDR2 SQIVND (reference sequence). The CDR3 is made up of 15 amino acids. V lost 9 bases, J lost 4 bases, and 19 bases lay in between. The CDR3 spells CASYNGRGANQPQHF. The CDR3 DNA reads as TGTGCCAGCTACAACGGAAGGGGTGCTAATCAGCCCCAGCATTTT.

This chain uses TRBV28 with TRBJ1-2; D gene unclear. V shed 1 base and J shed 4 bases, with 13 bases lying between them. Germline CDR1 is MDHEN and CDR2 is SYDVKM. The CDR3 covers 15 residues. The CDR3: CASSLSGVVFYGYTF. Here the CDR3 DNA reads TGTGCCAGCAGTTTATCCGGGGTCGTCTTCTATGGCTACACCTTC.

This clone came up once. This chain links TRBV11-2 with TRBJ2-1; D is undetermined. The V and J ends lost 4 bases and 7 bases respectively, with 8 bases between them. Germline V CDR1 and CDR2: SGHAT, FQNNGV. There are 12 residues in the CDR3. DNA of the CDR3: TGTGCCAGCAGCTCGACAAAGAATGAGCAGTTCTTC. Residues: CASSSTKNEQFF.

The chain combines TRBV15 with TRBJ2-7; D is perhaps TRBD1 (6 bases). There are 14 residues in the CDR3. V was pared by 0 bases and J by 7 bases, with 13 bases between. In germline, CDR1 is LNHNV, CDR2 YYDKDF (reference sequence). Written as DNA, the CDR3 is TGTGCCACCAGCAGAGAATCAGGGGCGAGGGAGCAGTACTTC. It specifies CATSRESGAREQYF. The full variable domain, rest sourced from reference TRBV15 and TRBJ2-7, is DAMVIQNPRYQVTQFGKPVTLSCSQTLNHNVMYWYQQKSSQAPKLLFHYYDKDFNNEADTPDNFQSRRPNTSFCFLDIRSPGLGDTAMYLCATSRESGAREQYFGPGTRLTVT.

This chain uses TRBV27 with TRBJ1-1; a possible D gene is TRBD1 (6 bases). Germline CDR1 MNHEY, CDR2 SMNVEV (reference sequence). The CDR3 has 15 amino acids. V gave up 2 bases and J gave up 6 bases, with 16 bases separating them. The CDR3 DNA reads TGTGCCAGCAGTTTAGGCCCAGGGGCGATGGCTGAAGCTTTCTTT. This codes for CASSLGPGAMAEAFF.

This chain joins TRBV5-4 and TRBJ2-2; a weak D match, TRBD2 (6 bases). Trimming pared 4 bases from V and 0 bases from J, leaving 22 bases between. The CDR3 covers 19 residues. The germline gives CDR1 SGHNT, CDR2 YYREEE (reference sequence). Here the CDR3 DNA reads TGTGCCAGCAGCGGGAATATTGATAGCGGCTACGCGAACACCGGGGAGCTGTTTTTT. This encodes CASSGNIDSGYANTGELFF.

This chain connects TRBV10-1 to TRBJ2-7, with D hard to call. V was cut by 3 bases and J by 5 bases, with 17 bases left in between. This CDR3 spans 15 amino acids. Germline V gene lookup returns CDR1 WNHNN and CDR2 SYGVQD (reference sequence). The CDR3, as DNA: TGCGCCAGCAGTGATCGCGGCACCCCGTGCCACGAGCAGTACTTC. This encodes CASSDRGTPCHEQYF.

The CDR3 bases are TGTGCCAGCAGCGTTGATAGCCCTTCGGATGAGCAGTTCTTC. Its protein product is CASSVDSPSDEQFF. The rearrangement links TRBV9 to TRBJ2-1; D unclear. CDR3 size: 14 residues. Germline V gene data show CDR1 as SGDLS and CDR2 as YYNGEE. The germline V and J ends were trimmed by 2 bases and 8 bases, with 14 bases remaining between them.

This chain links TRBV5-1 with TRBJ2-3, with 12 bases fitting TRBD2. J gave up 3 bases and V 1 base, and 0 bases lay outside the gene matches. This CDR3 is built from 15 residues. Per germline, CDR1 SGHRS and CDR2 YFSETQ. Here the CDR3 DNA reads TGCGCCAGCAGCTTGACTAGCGGGAGGACAGATACGCAGTATTTT. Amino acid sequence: CASSLTSGRTDTQYF.

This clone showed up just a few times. In DNA form, the CDR3 reads TGTGCCAGCACCAGGACAGGGGACGGCAATCAGCCCCAGCATTTT. It yields the protein CASTRTGDGNQPQHF. The chain has TRBV6-1 and TRBJ1-5, with 9 bases matching TRBD1. The V and J ends lost 7 bases and 2 bases, in that order; junction bases with no gene match: 6. The CDR3 has 15 residues. Germline V gives CDR1 MNHNS, CDR2 SASEGT.

CDR3 amino acids: CASSPSSGANVLTF. The DNA of the CDR3 is TGTGCCAGTAGTCCCAGCTCTGGGGCCAACGTCCTGACTTTC. J is TRBJ2-6 and V is TRBV19; no definite D call. CDR3 length: 14 residues. Trimming pared 5 bases from V and 0 bases from J, leaving 5 bases between. Germline loops: CDR1 LNHDA, CDR2 SQIVND (reference sequence). Complete variable domain (other parts from reference TRBV19 and TRBJ2-6): DGGITQSPKYLFRKEGQNVTLSCEQNLNHDAMYWYRQDPGQGLRLIYYSQIVNDFQKGDIAEGYSVSREKKESFPLTVTSAQKNPTAFYLCASSPSSGANVLTFGAGSRLTVL.